The next 31 T cell receptor beta chains were all read from a single sample in a study of technical replicates of blood from four donors. Sequenced by immunoSEQ multiplex PCR; TCRdb stores in-frame clones only, minus some. The table lists tens of thousands of clones, roughly 95% of them singletons, with about 0.41% in the top ten. Material for sequencing was T cells isolated from PBMCs. The receptors shown here come from a human donor in good health.

This rearrangement joins TRBV30 to TRBJ1-1, with D perhaps TRBD1 (5 bases). This CDR3 is built from 13 residues. V was pared by 0 bases and J by 6 bases, with 11 bases between. Per the germline V gene, CDR1 is GTSNPN and CDR2 is SVGIG (reference sequence). For the CDR3, the DNA is TGTGCCTGGAGTGTAGGGACTTGGTCTGAAGCTTTCTTT. It encodes CAWSVGTWSEAFF.

The chain recombines TRBV9 with TRBJ1-1, with D maybe TRBD1 (6 bases). The V gene lost 0 bases and the J gene lost 11 bases, with 14 bases spanning the gap. Germline CDR1 reads SGDLS; CDR2 reads YYNGEE. There are 13 residues in the CDR3. CDR3 region: CASSVGTVARAFF. The CDR3 bases are TGTGCCAGCAGCGTAGGGACAGTCGCTAGGGCTTTCTTT.

J is TRBJ2-1 and V is TRBV5-8; maybe TRBD1 (5 bases). The CDR3 runs to 15 residues. Germline V gives CDR1 SGHTS, CDR2 YDEGEE. Trimming shortened V by 0 bases and J by 5 bases, and 12 bases separated the two germline ends. The CDR3 nucleotides read TGTGCCAGCAGCTTGGTTAGGGGATGGAACAATGAGCAGTTCTTC. This sequence encodes CASSLVRGWNNEQFF.

This chain links TRBV5-1 with TRBJ2-7; D is uncertain. CDR1 is SGHRS, CDR2 YFSETQ, per germline. The CDR3 is made up of 14 amino acids. V shed 1 base and J shed 3 bases, with 11 bases lying between them. The CDR3 nucleotides read TGCGCCAGCAGCTTGAATTGGCAAAACTACGAGCAGTACTTC. It is translated as CASSLNWQNYEQYF.

The chain is built from TRBV6-1 and TRBJ1-3; D remains unclear. Trimming shortened V by 2 bases and J by 0 bases, and 11 bases separated the two germline ends. Germline V gene sequence: CDR1 MNHNS, CDR2 SASEGT. This CDR3 region has 16 residues. The CDR3 DNA reads TGTGCCAGCAGTGAAAGTGGGCCTGACTCTGGAAACACCATATATTTT. Its translation is CASSESGPDSGNTIYF.

The chain employs TRBV19 and TRBJ2-3, with TRBD2 as a possible D gene (5 bases). Germline CDR1 LNHDA, CDR2 SQIVND (reference sequence). The CDR3 runs to 14 residues. The V end was cut by 0 bases, the J end by 5 bases, with 9 bases between. The CDR3 is CASSIDGKRDTQYF. CDR3 nucleotide sequence: TGTGCCAGTAGTATAGACGGGAAACGAGATACGCAGTATTTT.

The genes are TRBV10-3 and TRBJ2-5; D is perhaps TRBD2 (7 bases). The germline gives CDR1 ENHRY, CDR2 SYGVKD. The V and J ends lost 2 bases and 5 bases respectively, with 18 bases between them. The CDR3 is made up of 16 amino acids. DNA for the CDR3: TGTGCCATCAGTGAGCCGGGACTACAGGGTTTGGAGACCCAGTACTTC. Amino acids: CAISEPGLQGLETQYF.

The chain has TRBV25-1 and TRBJ2-7; D not resolved. V was trimmed by 7 bases and J by 4 bases, leaving 17 bases between them. Germline V gene sequence: CDR1 MGHDK, CDR2 SYGVNS. CDR3 length equals 14 residues. The CDR3 nucleotides read TGTGCCAGCAAACCGCGGCTTTTTTTTTACGAGCAGTACTTC. It yields the protein CASKPRLFFYEQYF.

J is TRBJ2-2 and V is TRBV4-1; 7 positions agree with TRBD1. The ends lost 3 bases at V and 0 bases at J; junction bases unmatched: 4. CDR3 length equals 16 residues. Germline CDR1 and CDR2: MGHRA and YSYEKL. The DNA for the CDR3 is TGCGCCAGCAGCCAGCCCGGGACAGCGAACACCGGGGAGCTGTTTTTT. Its protein product is CASSQPGTANTGELFF.

The CDR3 reads CASRRGNTEAFF. DNA of the CDR3: TGTGCCAGCAGACGAGGGAACACTGAAGCTTTCTTT. This chain uses TRBV27 with TRBJ1-1; D is ambiguous. This CDR3 region has 12 residues. V lost 6 bases and J 1 base, leaving 6 bases between the germline ends. Per the germline V gene, CDR1 is MNHEY and CDR2 is SMNVEV (reference sequence).

This chain uses TRBV5-1 with TRBJ1-1; D unresolved. Trimming took off 4 bases at V and 0 bases at J, with 13 bases between the two ends. The CDR3 spans 15 residues. CDR1 and CDR2 from the germline V gene are SGHRS and YFSETQ. In nucleotides, the CDR3 is TGCGCCAGCAGCCGCATACCAGGTGTGAACACTGAAGCTTTCTTT. Protein: CASSRIPGVNTEAFF.

CDR3 sequence (DNA): TGTGCCAGTAGTGTACAGGCTCGGAACACTGAAGCTTTCTTT. Translating it yields CASSVQARNTEAFF. This chain joins TRBV19 and TRBJ1-1; possible D gene TRBD1, 5 bases. Germline assignment: CDR1 LNHDA and CDR2 SQIVND (reference sequence). Trimming took 5 bases from V and 1 from J, leaving 11 bases between them. The CDR3 sequence is 14 residues long.

V usage is TRBV14 and J usage is TRBJ1-2, with D possibly TRBD1 on 5 matching bases. This CDR3 is 15 amino acids long. V lost 0 bases and J 9 bases, leaving 17 bases between the germline ends. In germline, CDR1 is SGHDN, CDR2 FVKESK. Here the CDR3 reads CASSQEKGQFSRYTF. The DNA of the CDR3 is TGTGCCAGCAGCCAAGAAAAGGGGCAATTTTCCCGCTACACCTTC.

The chain links TRBV7-2 to TRBJ2-7; D might be TRBD1 (6 bases). Germline assignment: CDR1 SGHTA and CDR2 FQGNSA. The CDR3 loop spans 14 amino acids. V was shortened by 1 base and J by 7 bases, with 14 bases between the two germline ends. The CDR3 nucleotides read TGTGCCAGCAGCTTAGAAGGGGGAGTAGGTGAGCAGTACTTC. Protein product: CASSLEGGVGEQYF. The full variable domain, in which reference TRBV7-2 and TRBJ2-7 provide the parts outside the CDR3, is GAGVSQSPSNKVTEKGKDVELRCDPISGHTALYWYRQSLGQGLEFLIYFQGNSAPDKSGLPSDRFSAERTGGSVSTLTIQRTQQEDSAVYLCASSLEGGVGEQYFGPGTRLTVT.

This chain joins TRBV2 and TRBJ1-5; no firm D call. The CDR3 totals 12 residues. Trimming stripped 5 bases from V and 3 bases from J, with 5 bases between. The germline V gene has CDR1 SNHLY and CDR2 FYNNEI. The CDR3 DNA reads as TGTGCCAGCAGTCAGGACAATCAGCCCCAGCATTTT. Its protein is CASSQDNQPQHF. The variable domain in full, completed from reference TRBV2 and TRBJ1-5, reads EPEVTQTPSHQVTQMGQEVILRCVPISNHLYFYWYRQILGQKVEFLVSFYNNEISEKSEIFDDQFSVERPDGSNFTLKIRSTKLEDSAMYFCASSQDNQPQHFGDGTRLSIL.

This chain links TRBV11-3 with TRBJ2-4, with a tentative D call TRBD1 (5 bases). CDR1 and CDR2 from the germline V gene are SGHNT and YENEEA. CDR3 size: 17 residues. V lost 1 base and J lost 0, with 13 bases in between. CDR3 sequence (DNA): TGTGCCAGCAGCTTAGTAGGCAGGGATGAAGCCAAAAACATTCAGTACTTC. This translates into CASSLVGRDEAKNIQYF. The entire variable domain, with the rest obtained from reference TRBV11-3 and TRBJ2-4, is as follows: EAGVVQSPRYKIIEKKQPVAFWCNPISGHNTLYWYLQNLGQGPELLIRYENEEAVDDSQLPKDRFSAERLKGVDSTLKIQPAELGDSAVYLCASSLVGRDEAKNIQYFGAGTRLSVL.

The J gene is TRBJ2-7, the V gene TRBV14, with D maybe TRBD1 (5 bases). CDR1 and CDR2 from the germline V gene are SGHDN and FVKESK. V was cut by 3 bases and J by 0 bases, with 15 bases left in between. This CDR3 is 16 amino acids long. CDR3: CASSHLWGMGSYEQYF. CDR3 DNA: TGTGCCAGCAGCCACCTTTGGGGCATGGGCTCCTACGAGCAGTACTTC.

This clone was detected once. V and J are TRBV20-1 and TRBJ1-2; D not certain. CDR3 size: 11 residues. Germline CDR1 is DFQATT and CDR2 is SNEGSKA (reference sequence). The V gene lost 5 bases and the J gene lost 5 bases, with 9 bases spanning the gap. CDR3 region: CSAPIDYGYTF. The DNA of the CDR3 is TGCAGTGCTCCTATTGATTATGGCTACACCTTC.

This chain uses TRBV7-2 with TRBJ2-3; TRBD2 matches 14 bases. The CDR3 spans 17 residues. V was clipped by 5 bases and J by 0 bases; unmatched bases: 4. Germline V gene sequence: CDR1 SGHTA, CDR2 FQGNSA. The CDR3 DNA reads TGTGCCAGCAGCCCCCGGACTAGCGGGAGGAGCACAGATACGCAGTATTTT. Encoded protein: CASSPRTSGRSTDTQYF.

The sample holds one count of this clone. V gene TRBV5-4 combines with J gene TRBJ2-3, with 7 bases identical to TRBD2. Germline lookup yields CDR1 SGHNT and CDR2 YYREEE (reference sequence). The CDR3 spans 15 residues. The J segment lost 0 bases and the V segment lost 7 bases, leaving 8 bases of the junction unmatched. The CDR3 region has the DNA TGTGCCAGCGGGGAGGGAGGGTCTAGCACAGATACGCAGTATTTT. Translation: CASGEGGSSTDTQYF.

This chain connects TRBV6-1 to TRBJ2-7; 11 nucleotides line up with TRBD1. J gave up 7 bases and V 11 bases, and 13 bases lay outside the gene matches. The CDR3 totals 14 residues. Germline CDR1 and CDR2: MNHNS and SASEGT. The CDR3 loop reads CAGRGGQGVREQYF. In DNA, the CDR3 is TGTGCCGGACGGGGGGGACAGGGGGTGCGGGAGCAGTACTTC.

V is TRBV10-3 and J is TRBJ2-7; D is unclear. Trimming removed 6 bases at V and 2 bases at J, with 8 bases between. Germline V lookup: CDR1 ENHRY, CDR2 SYGVKD. This CDR3 contains 12 residues. CDR3 DNA sequence: TGTGCCATCAGCTACCTAGCCTACGAGCAGTACTTC. This codes for CAISYLAYEQYF.

The rearrangement links TRBV5-6 to TRBJ2-4; TRBD1 matches 10 bases. J gave up 3 bases and V 4 bases, and 7 bases lay outside the gene matches. Per germline, CDR1 SGHDT and CDR2 YYEEEE. The CDR3 loop spans 16 amino acids. The CDR3 loop reads CASSTRWTGGKNIQYF. CDR3 bases: TGTGCCAGCAGCACCAGGTGGACAGGGGGCAAAAACATTCAGTACTTC.

The chain links TRBV5-6 to TRBJ1-1; maybe TRBD1 (6 bases). CDR3 length: 11 residues. Germline V CDR1 and CDR2: SGHDT, YYEEEE. V lost 3 bases, J lost 8 bases, and 8 bases lay in between. The CDR3 DNA reads TGTGCCAGCAGCTACGGACAGGAAGCTTTCTTT. Amino acid sequence: CASSYGQEAFF. Looking up the rest from reference TRBV5-6 and TRBJ1-1 gives the full variable domain: DAGVTQSPTHLIKTRGQQVTLRCSPKSGHDTVSWYQQALGQGPQFIFQYYEEEERQRGNFPDRFSGHQFPNYSSELNVNALLLGDSALYLCASSYGQEAFFGQGTRLTVV.

This rearrangement joins TRBV7-9 to TRBJ2-1; TRBD2 might be the D (6 bases). Germline V lookup: CDR1 SEHNR, CDR2 FQNEAQ (reference sequence). This CDR3 is built from 15 residues. Between the trimmed V and J ends, which lost 5 bases and 0 bases, there was a span of 11 bases. CDR3 coding DNA: TGTGCCAGCAGCAGGGACTCCCGCTCCTACAATGAGCAGTTCTTC. It translates to CASSRDSRSYNEQFF.

This chain uses TRBV6-5 with TRBJ2-2, with a tentative D call TRBD2 (5 bases). Trimming pared 6 bases from V and 4 bases from J, leaving 9 bases between. The CDR3 runs to 13 residues. Germline CDR1 MNHEY, CDR2 SVGAGI. As DNA, the CDR3 is TGTGCCAGCAGAACTAGGAGCACCGGGGAGCTGTTTTTT. Translation gives CASRTRSTGELFF.

The rearrangement links TRBV29-1 to TRBJ2-7; a weak D match, TRBD1 (5 bases). The CDR3 is 12 residues long. CDR1 is SQVTM, CDR2 ANQGSEA, per germline. V was pared by 2 bases and J by 3 bases, with 8 bases between. CDR3 nucleotide sequence: TGCAGCGTTGAAACAGGTTTCTACGAGCAGTACTTC. Its protein product is CSVETGFYEQYF.

As to this clone: In the same sample, other DNA sequences code for this CDR3. This chain connects TRBV29-1 to TRBJ2-7; D is possibly TRBD2 (7 bases). The V gene's germline CDR1 is SQVTM and CDR2 ANQGSEA. The CDR3 has 13 amino acids. Trimming left V 7 bases short and J 6 bases short, with 19 bases between. Written as DNA, the CDR3 is TGCAGCGCCCTAGGGGGGGAACGGGTCGAGCAGTACTTC. Translation gives CSALGGERVEQYF.

This chain links TRBV27 with TRBJ1-2, with D possibly matching TRBD1 (5 bases). Germline values: CDR1 MNHEY, CDR2 SMNVEV (reference sequence). Trimming pared 0 bases from V and 2 bases from J, leaving 7 bases between. This CDR3 spans 14 amino acids. The CDR3 is CASSLSRQNYGYTF. For the CDR3, the DNA is TGTGCCAGCAGTTTATCGAGACAGAACTATGGCTACACCTTC.

V is TRBV7-9 and J is TRBJ2-1; 11 positions match TRBD2. CDR3 length: 16 residues. The germline CDR1 and CDR2 sequences are SEHNR and FQNEAQ (reference sequence). V was clipped by 5 bases and J by 3 bases; unmatched bases: 6. The CDR3 nucleotides are TGTGCCAGCAGCACCCGGACTAGCGGGTACTACAATGAGCAGTTCTTC. This gives the protein CASSTRTSGYYNEQFF.

The rearrangement links TRBV29-1 to TRBJ1-3; TRBD1 aligns across 8 bases. Germline CDR1 reads SQVTM; CDR2 reads ANQGSEA. Trimming took 6 bases from V and 3 from J; bases not matched to a gene: 10. CDR3 size: 15 residues. The CDR3 DNA sequence: TGCAGCGTCGAGAGGGCAGGGGGCTTTGGAAACACCATATATTTT. Amino acid sequence: CSVERAGGFGNTIYF. Full variable domain (missing parts from reference TRBV29-1 and TRBJ1-3): SAVISQKPSRDICQRGTSLTIQCQVDSQVTMMFWYRQQPGQSLTLIATANQGSEATYESGFVIDKFPISRPNLTFSTLTVSNMSPEDSSIYLCSVERAGGFGNTIYFGEGSWLTVV.